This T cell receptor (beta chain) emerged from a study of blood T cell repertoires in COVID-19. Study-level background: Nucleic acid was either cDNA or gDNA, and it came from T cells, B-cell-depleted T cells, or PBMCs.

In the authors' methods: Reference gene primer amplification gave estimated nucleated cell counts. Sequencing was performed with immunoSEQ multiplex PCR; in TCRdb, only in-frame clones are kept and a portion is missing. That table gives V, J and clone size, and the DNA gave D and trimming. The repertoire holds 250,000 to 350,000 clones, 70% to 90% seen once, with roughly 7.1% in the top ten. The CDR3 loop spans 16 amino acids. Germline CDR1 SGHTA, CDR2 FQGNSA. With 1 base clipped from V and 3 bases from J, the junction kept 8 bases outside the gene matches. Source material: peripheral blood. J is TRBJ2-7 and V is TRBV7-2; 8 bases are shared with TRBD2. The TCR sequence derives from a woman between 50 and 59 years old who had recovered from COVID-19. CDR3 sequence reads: CASSLDGTSKIYEQYF. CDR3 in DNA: TGTGCCAGCAGCTTAGACGGGACTAGTAAGATCTACGAGCAGTACTTC.